The 30 T cell receptor beta chains given below trace back to one sample, sequenced in a study of cytomegalovirus exposure and HLA in healthy donors (TCRdb year 2017). Library preparation used the immunoSEQ multiplex PCR assay. A mixture of 60 forward primers for TCR Vbeta segments and 13 reverse primers for TCR Jbeta segments was used in the multiplex PCR. TCRdb mirrors the immuneACCESS table, restricted to in-frame sequences. Some clones are absent from its copies; in checked studies, under half trace to an unresolved V gene, and the reason for the others is unknown. The sample table records roughly 170,000 clones; roughly four fifths of these occur just once. The ten top clones hold less than 3% of the sample. The sample consisted of PBMCs. The source is a female donor in good health and CMV-seronegative.

This clone was seen a handful of times. In DNA, the CDR3 is TGTGCCAGCAGCTTGGCGGGAGGGAACTACAATGAGCAGTTCTTC. Amino acids: CASSLAGGNYNEQFF. This rearrangement joins TRBV7-9 to TRBJ2-1, with 9 positions matching TRBD2. V shed 3 bases, J shed 3 bases, and the junction held 3 bases outside the gene matches. This CDR3 is built from 15 residues. The germline gives CDR1 SEHNR, CDR2 FQNEAQ (reference sequence).

This chain joins TRBV15 and TRBJ1-3; perhaps TRBD1 as D (5 bases). The CDR3 runs to 16 residues. CDR1 LNHNV and CDR2 YYDKDF come from the germline V gene (reference sequence). V lost 0 bases to trimming and J lost 2 bases, with 11 bases between them. The CDR3 here is CATSRDIPGAGNTIYF. In nucleotides, the CDR3 is TGTGCCACCAGCAGAGATATCCCGGGGGCTGGAAACACCATATATTTT.

DNA of the CDR3: TGTGCCAGCTCACTCGGACAGGCAGGTGATGGCTACACCTTC. The encoded protein is CASSLGQAGDGYTF. J is TRBJ1-2 and V is TRBV18; 7 bases line up with TRBD1. This CDR3 contains 14 residues. Germline loops: CDR1 KGHSH, CDR2 LQKENI. V lost 4 bases, J lost 6 bases, and 8 bases stayed unmatched.

The gene calls are TRBV29-1 and TRBJ2-1, with D perhaps matching TRBD2 (6 bases). The CDR3 sequence is 13 residues long. Looked up from germline, CDR1 is SQVTM and CDR2 is ANQGSEA. Trimming stripped 7 bases from V and 3 bases from J, with 13 bases between. This chain's CDR3 is CSAGTGRYNEQFF. Written as DNA, the CDR3 is TGCAGCGCTGGGACTGGCCGCTACAATGAGCAGTTCTTC.

This clone came up once. The rearrangement joins TRBV7-9 to TRBJ2-7, with 9 bases fitting TRBD2. The germline V gene encodes CDR1 SEHNR and CDR2 FQNEAQ (reference sequence). J gave up 4 bases and V 1 base, and 5 bases lay outside the gene matches. This CDR3 is built from 15 residues. The DNA for the CDR3 is TGTGCCAGCAGCTTAGTCAGCGGGGGGCATTACGAGCAGTACTTC. It specifies CASSLVSGGHYEQYF.

The V call is TRBV29-1, the J call TRBJ1-2, with TRBD1 matching 7 bases. The V gene's germline CDR1 is SQVTM and CDR2 ANQGSEA. The CDR3 sequence is 14 residues long. V dropped 7 bases and J dropped 5; count of bases not matched to a gene: 13. CDR3 DNA: TGCAGCGCCCAACAAGCAGGGGGAGGTTATGGCTACACCTTC. As protein: CSAQQAGGGYGYTF. The variable domain in full, with the rest retrieved from reference TRBV29-1 and TRBJ1-2, is SAVISQKPSRDICQRGTSLTIQCQVDSQVTMMFWYRQQPGQSLTLIATANQGSEATYESGFVIDKFPISRPNLTFSTLTVSNMSPEDSSIYLCSAQQAGGGYGYTFGSGTRLTVV.

In this sample, this clone turned up once. The chain uses TRBV18 and TRBJ1-1, with 10 bases matching TRBD1. Looked up from germline, CDR1 is KGHSH and CDR2 is LQKENI. The ends lost 1 base at V and 2 bases at J; junction bases unmatched: 4. The CDR3 contains 16 residues. The CDR3 loop is CASSPLGQGGNTEAFF. CDR3 coding DNA: TGTGCCAGCTCACCACTCGGACAGGGGGGCAACACTGAAGCTTTCTTT. The variable domain in full, completed from reference TRBV18 and TRBJ1-1, reads NAGVMQNPRHLVRRRGQEARLRCSPMKGHSHVYWYRQLPEEGLKFMVYLQKENIIDESGMPKERFSAEFPKEGPSILRIQQVVRGDSAAYFCASSPLGQGGNTEAFFGQGTRLTVV.

The chain uses TRBV29-1 and TRBJ2-7, with 7 bases aligning to TRBD1. Germline CDR1 SQVTM, CDR2 ANQGSEA. The CDR3 totals 15 residues. The V gene end was trimmed by 0 bases and the J gene end by 4 bases; junction bases not matched to a gene: 9. CDR3 in DNA: TGCAGCGTTGAAGATCAGGGGACAGCGAGGTACGAGCAGTACTTC. Protein sequence: CSVEDQGTARYEQYF.

Only one count was recorded for this clone. This chain connects TRBV9 to TRBJ2-1, with 9 bases matching TRBD1. CDR3 size: 15 residues. In germline, CDR1 is SGDLS, CDR2 YYNGEE. Losses at the gene ends were 3 bases for V and 1 base for J; bases not matched to a gene: 2. The CDR3 region is CASSAGTGSYNEQFF. The CDR3 DNA is TGTGCCAGCAGCGCCGGGACAGGGTCCTACAATGAGCAGTTCTTC.

This clone was detected only once. The chain joins TRBV4-1 to TRBJ2-1, with D possibly matching TRBD1 (6 bases). Trimming cost V 2 bases and J 4 bases, with 15 bases left between them. The V gene's germline CDR1 is MGHRA and CDR2 YSYEKL. This CDR3 is built from 16 residues. CDR3 sequence reads: CASSQPGHKSYNEQFF. For the CDR3, the DNA is TGCGCCAGCAGCCAACCGGGACACAAATCTTACAATGAGCAGTTCTTC.

The rearrangement uses TRBV28 and TRBJ2-5; D might be TRBD2 (5 bases). The germline V and J ends were trimmed by 1 base and 11 bases, with 14 bases remaining between them. The CDR3 spans 13 residues. Germline V gene data show CDR1 as MDHEN and CDR2 as SYDVKM. The CDR3 bases are TGTGCCAGCAGTTTATCCGGTGTCTGGGAGCAGTACTTC. Amino acids: CASSLSGVWEQYF.

The chain links TRBV19 to TRBJ2-5; the D gene is possibly TRBD1 (6 bases). The V gene lost 9 bases and the J gene lost 2 bases, with 16 bases spanning the gap. Germline V gene lookup returns CDR1 LNHDA and CDR2 SQIVND (reference sequence). The CDR3 has 14 residues. The CDR3 region has the DNA TGTGCCAGCTCGCTACAGGGCCTTCAAGAGACCCAGTACTTC. Amino acid sequence: CASSLQGLQETQYF.

Written as DNA, the CDR3 is TGTGCCAGCAGTTTGGGGTTCGGACTAGCGGAAGATACGCAGTATTTT. Amino acids: CASSLGFGLAEDTQYF. This chain links TRBV28 with TRBJ2-3, with 10 bases lining up with TRBD2. V dropped 3 bases and J dropped 5; count of bases not matched to a gene: 8. The CDR3 has 16 amino acids. Germline lookup yields CDR1 MDHEN and CDR2 SYDVKM.

This chain uses TRBV5-1 with TRBJ1-5; D possibly corresponds to TRBD1 (6 bases). From germline, CDR1 is SGHRS and CDR2 YFSETQ. The CDR3 loop spans 13 amino acids. The V end was cut by 4 bases, the J end by 4 bases, with 9 bases between. The CDR3 nucleotides are TGCGCCAGCAGCATGGACAGAAATCAGCCCCAGCATTTT. This encodes CASSMDRNQPQHF.

The chain recombines TRBV7-9 with TRBJ2-5; D is uncertain. The germline V and J ends were trimmed by 5 bases and 0 bases, with 13 bases remaining between them. There are 15 residues in the CDR3. CDR1 SEHNR and CDR2 FQNEAQ come from the germline V gene (reference sequence). CDR3: CASSPSRVDQETQYF. In nucleotides, the CDR3 is TGTGCCAGCAGCCCTTCCCGGGTCGACCAAGAGACCCAGTACTTC.

This clone was counted only a few times. The rearrangement links TRBV18 to TRBJ1-4, with 10 bases identical to TRBD1. Germline CDR1 is KGHSH and CDR2 is LQKENI. With 4 bases clipped from V and 5 bases from J, the junction kept 10 bases outside the gene matches. The CDR3 totals 17 residues. This CDR3 reads CASSLVGTGALNEKLFF. In DNA, the CDR3 is TGTGCCAGCTCACTTGTCGGGACAGGGGCCTTGAATGAAAAACTGTTTTTT. Based on the CDR3 plus reference TRBV18 and TRBJ1-4, the full variable domain is NAGVMQNPRHLVRRRGQEARLRCSPMKGHSHVYWYRQLPEEGLKFMVYLQKENIIDESGMPKERFSAEFPKEGPSILRIQQVVRGDSAAYFCASSLVGTGALNEKLFFGSGTQLSVL.

The chain recombines TRBV6-5 with TRBJ2-7; 10 bases agree with TRBD2. Germline V gives CDR1 MNHEY, CDR2 SVGAGI. The CDR3 is made up of 15 amino acids. V dropped 8 bases and J dropped 3; count of bases not matched to a gene: 10. CDR3 amino acids: CASWGVAGGLYEQYF. Written as DNA, the CDR3 is TGTGCCAGCTGGGGGGTAGCGGGGGGACTCTACGAGCAGTACTTC.

CDR3 loop: CASSYRGHTEAFF. Here the CDR3 DNA reads TGTGCCAGCAGCTACAGGGGGCACACTGAAGCTTTCTTT. The chain combines TRBV6-6 with TRBJ1-1, with 9 bases identical to TRBD1. In germline, CDR1 is MNHNY, CDR2 SVGAGI (reference sequence). Trimming took 6 bases from V and 3 from J; bases not matched to a gene: 2. The CDR3 has 13 residues.

The chain has TRBV11-3 and TRBJ1-1; possible D gene TRBD1, 5 bases. V gave up 0 bases and J gave up 8 bases, with 10 bases separating them. The CDR3 covers 13 residues. Germline assignment: CDR1 SGHNT and CDR2 YENEEA. The CDR3 here is CASSLDRGTEAFF. CDR3 DNA sequence: TGTGCCAGCAGCTTAGATCGGGGGACCGAAGCTTTCTTT.

The chain recombines TRBV11-2 with TRBJ1-2; no clear D. There are 13 residues in the CDR3. The germline V gene encodes CDR1 SGHAT and CDR2 FQNNGV. With 6 bases removed from V and 4 bases from J, the gap between germline ends came to 12 bases. In DNA form, the CDR3 reads TGTGCCAGCAGTCAAGGGAGGCTCTATGGCTACACCTTC. Residues: CASSQGRLYGYTF.

This sequence joins TRBV5-5 and TRBJ2-2, with 9 bases identical to TRBD2. Germline V gene sequence: CDR1 SGHKS, CDR2 YYEKEE (reference sequence). There are 15 residues in the CDR3. The V and J ends lost 3 bases and 5 bases, in that order; junction bases with no gene match: 5. CDR3 bases: TGTGCCAGCAGCTCGGTTAGCGGGAGAACCGGGGAGCTGTTTTTT. Its protein is CASSSVSGRTGELFF.

The DNA of the CDR3 is TGTGCCAGCAGCTTGGCAGGGGACACTGAAGCTTTCTTT. Translating it yields CASSLAGDTEAFF. The rearrangement uses TRBV5-5 and TRBJ1-1; D might be TRBD1 (6 bases). Trimming left V 0 bases short and J 3 bases short, with 6 bases between. Germline loops: CDR1 SGHKS, CDR2 YYEKEE (reference sequence). The CDR3 sequence is 13 residues long.

The chain has TRBV6-1 and TRBJ2-7, with D possibly TRBD1 on 6 matching bases. Trimming removed 1 base from V and 0 bases from J, with 13 bases in between. The CDR3 extends over 16 amino acids. Germline CDR1 and CDR2: MNHNS and SASEGT. CDR3 sequence reads: CASSEEGRGFSYEQYF. The CDR3 nucleotides read TGTGCCAGCAGTGAAGAGGGCAGGGGTTTCTCCTACGAGCAGTACTTC.

The gene calls are TRBV6-4 and TRBJ2-1, with 8 bases fitting TRBD2. The CDR3 contains 14 residues. Germline-derived CDR1 and CDR2 are MRHNA and SNTAGT. J lost 7 bases, V lost 2 bases, and 4 bases had no gene match. The CDR3 here is CASSDGTSGNEQFF. The CDR3 nucleotides are TGTGCCAGCAGTGACGGTACTAGCGGAAATGAGCAGTTCTTC.

The chain links TRBV5-1 to TRBJ2-5, with 10 bases fitting TRBD1. The J call may not be correct, given that the DNA end is closer to TRBJ2-7. This CDR3 region has 15 residues. Germline loops: CDR1 SGHRS, CDR2 YFSETQ. CDR3 DNA: TGCGCCAGCAGCATCAGGGACAGGGGAGCGGACGAGCAGTACTTC. This encodes CASSIRDRGADEQYF.

The chain employs TRBV5-1 and TRBJ2-7; TRBD2 matches 7 bases. Trimming removed 4 bases from V and 1 base from J; junction bases left unmatched: 8. The CDR3 extends over 15 amino acids. CDR1 is SGHRS, CDR2 YFSETQ, per germline. The DNA of the CDR3 is TGCGCCAGCAGCCTCGGGAGGAGCGGGTCCTACGAGCAGTACTTC. Translation: CASSLGRSGSYEQYF.

This chain joins TRBV2 and TRBJ2-7; 8 bases are a match to TRBD1. The CDR3 contains 14 residues. The germline CDR1 and CDR2 sequences are SNHLY and FYNNEI. The trim removed 6 bases at V and 5 bases at J, leaving 9 bases unmatched. For the CDR3, the DNA is TGTGCCAGCAGCTATTCTCGGGACAGGAACGAGCAGTACTTC. Protein product: CASSYSRDRNEQYF.

This chain links TRBV28 with TRBJ1-5; possibly TRBD1 for D (5 bases). V lost 6 bases and J 4 bases, leaving 13 bases between the germline ends. CDR1 MDHEN and CDR2 SYDVKM come from the germline V gene. There are 14 residues in the CDR3. This CDR3 reads CASSPSRVNQPQHF. DNA of the CDR3: TGTGCCAGCAGCCCGTCCAGGGTGAATCAGCCCCAGCATTTT.

The CDR3 DNA reads as TGTGCCAGCAGCACCCGGACAGGGGGACTAGCGGGAAGGAGAACCGGGGAGCTGTTTTTT. Residues: CASSTRTGGLAGRRTGELFF. The V call is TRBV7-8, the J call TRBJ2-2; 13 bases fit TRBD2. Germline CDR1 is SGHVS and CDR2 is FQNEAQ. The CDR3 is 20 amino acids. Losses at the gene ends were 5 bases for V and 5 bases for J; bases not matched to a gene: 17.

This rearrangement joins TRBV4-1 to TRBJ1-1, with TRBD1 identical over 9 bases. Losses at the gene ends were 2 bases for V and 9 bases for J; bases not matched to a gene: 1. In germline, CDR1 is MGHRA, CDR2 YSYEKL. The CDR3 is 12 residues long. Written as DNA, the CDR3 is TGCGCCAGCAGCCAAACAGGGGGCAAAGCTTTCTTT. Protein product: CASSQTGGKAFF.